Listed below are T cell receptor beta chains from one sample, sequenced in a study of T cell clonotyping in hematopoietic cell transplantation. Produced via immunoSEQ multiplex PCR; TCRdb's table is partial and in-frame only. The sample carries about 70,000 clones, over 90% recorded once. Sequenced sample: peripheral blood mononuclear cells. Every receptor here comes from a man aged 45-65 years in good health. Some clones in this sample may be carry-over from other donors' samples. Both conserved end residues are part of each CDR3. A D gene is named only where the DNA matches it firmly. Where a row states a size, it is once, few, many or the class of an expanded clone; other rows omit it.

d_gene: TRBD2
j_gene: TRBJ2-1
abundance: .
v_gene: TRBV2
CDR3aa: CASSDRSSGRWYNEQFF
CDR3nt: TGTGCCAGCAGTGACAGGTCTAGCGGGAGGTGGTACAATGAGCAGTTCTTC

d_gene: .
j_gene: TRBJ2-1
abundance: .
v_gene: TRBV19
CDR3aa: CASSIGAAGRRQFF
CDR3nt: TGTGCCAGTAGTATCGGAGCGGCTGGGCGGCGGCAGTTCTTC

d_gene: .
j_gene: TRBJ1-5
abundance: .
v_gene: TRBV30
CDR3aa: CAWSEGGNNQPQHF
CDR3nt: TGTGCCTGGAGCGAAGGGGGTAACAATCAGCCCCAGCATTTT

d_gene: .
j_gene: TRBJ2-7
abundance: .
v_gene: TRBV28
CDR3aa: CASSFGEWEQYF
CDR3nt: TGTGCCAGCAGTTTTGGGGAATGGGAGCAGTACTTC

d_gene: .
j_gene: TRBJ2-7
abundance: .
v_gene: TRBV2
CDR3aa: CASKRGAYEQYF
CDR3nt: TGTGCCAGCAAGCGAGGGGCCTACGAGCAGTACTTC

d_gene: .
j_gene: TRBJ2-2
abundance: .
v_gene: TRBV19
CDR3aa: CASSPRWGAGELFF
CDR3nt: TGTGCCAGTAGTCCCCGATGGGGGGCCGGGGAGCTGTTTTTT

d_gene: .
j_gene: TRBJ1-5
abundance: .
v_gene: TRBV7-2
CDR3aa: CASSLVSGGVPGQPQHF
CDR3nt: TGTGCCAGCAGCTTAGTCTCGGGGGGTGTGCCAGGGCAGCCCCAGCATTTT

d_gene: .
j_gene: TRBJ1-5
abundance: .
v_gene: TRBV7-3
CDR3aa: CASSPDRNQPQHF
CDR3nt: TGTGCCAGCAGCCCCGACAGGAATCAGCCCCAGCATTTT

d_gene: TRBD1
j_gene: TRBJ2-1
abundance: .
v_gene: TRBV25-1
CDR3aa: CASTEGGSGGSYNEQFF
CDR3nt: TGTGCCAGCACCGAGGGCGGGTCAGGGGGCTCCTACAATGAGCAGTTCTTC

d_gene: .
j_gene: TRBJ2-5
abundance: .
v_gene: TRBV29-1
CDR3aa: CSVVAGTQETQYF
CDR3nt: TGCAGCGTTGTTGCGGGGACCCAAGAGACCCAGTACTTC

d_gene: .
j_gene: TRBJ1-2
abundance: .
v_gene: TRBV10-3
CDR3aa: CAISAEYGYTF
CDR3nt: TGTGCCATCAGTGCTGAGTATGGCTACACCTTC

d_gene: TRBD1
j_gene: TRBJ1-5
abundance: few
v_gene: TRBV6-1
CDR3aa: CASGQGNPQHF
CDR3nt: TGTGCCAGCGGACAGGGGAATCCCCAGCATTTT

d_gene: .
j_gene: TRBJ1-2
abundance: .
v_gene: TRBV2
CDR3aa: CASSDYREHGYTF
CDR3nt: TGTGCCAGCAGTGATTACAGGGAACATGGCTACACCTTC

d_gene: .
j_gene: TRBJ2-5
abundance: .
v_gene: TRBV25-1
CDR3aa: CARTGGEETQYF
CDR3nt: TGTGCCAGGACAGGCGGGGAAGAGACCCAGTACTTC

d_gene: .
j_gene: TRBJ1-5
abundance: .
v_gene: TRBV21-1
CDR3aa: CASMWGAGNQPQHF
CDR3nt: .

d_gene: .
j_gene: TRBJ2-7
abundance: .
v_gene: TRBV30
CDR3aa: CAWSSREYNEQYF
CDR3nt: TGTGCCTGGAGTTCCAGGGAGTATAACGAGCAGTACTTC

d_gene: .
j_gene: TRBJ2-2
abundance: .
v_gene: TRBV27
CDR3aa: CASSLLGTGELFF
CDR3nt: TGTGCCAGCAGTTTATTGGGTACCGGGGAGCTGTTTTTT

d_gene: .
j_gene: TRBJ2-7
abundance: .
v_gene: TRBV10-3
CDR3aa: CAGGQPGDPYEQYF
CDR3nt: TGTGCCGGGGGTCAGCCGGGGGATCCCTACGAGCAGTACTTC

d_gene: .
j_gene: TRBJ1-1
abundance: .
v_gene: TRBV7-9
CDR3aa: CLGVKSNTEAFF
CDR3nt: TGTCTGGGGGTTAAGTCGAACACTGAAGCTTTCTTT

d_gene: .
j_gene: TRBJ1-1
abundance: .
v_gene: TRBV5-1
CDR3aa: CASSYDPEGTEAFF
CDR3nt: TGCGCCAGCAGTTATGATCCCGAGGGGACTGAAGCTTTCTTT

d_gene: .
j_gene: TRBJ1-2
abundance: .
v_gene: TRBV7-2
CDR3aa: CASRSPGAGYTF
CDR3nt: TGTGCCAGCAGATCCCCAGGGGCTGGCTACACCTTC

d_gene: .
j_gene: TRBJ2-6
abundance: .
v_gene: TRBV7-8
CDR3aa: CASLNPGHMNVLTF
CDR3nt: TGTGCCAGCCTTAACCCCGGACATATGAACGTCCTGACTTTC

d_gene: .
j_gene: TRBJ1-2
abundance: .
v_gene: TRBV5-8
CDR3aa: CASSLPGPGGYGYTF
CDR3nt: TGTGCCAGCAGCTTGCCAGGGCCGGGCGGCTATGGCTACACCTTC

d_gene: .
j_gene: TRBJ1-6
abundance: once
v_gene: TRBV5-4
CDR3aa: CASSFGAYNSPLHF
CDR3nt: TGTGCCAGCAGCTTTGGCGCTTATAATTCACCCCTCCACTTT

d_gene: TRBD1
j_gene: TRBJ1-1
abundance: .
v_gene: TRBV27
CDR3aa: CASSRQGTEAFF
CDR3nt: TGTGCCAGCAGCCGACAGGGCACTGAAGCTTTCTTT

d_gene: TRBD1
j_gene: TRBJ2-1
abundance: .
v_gene: TRBV29-1
CDR3aa: CSVSSGTGIF
CDR3nt: TGCAGCGTGTCCTCCGGGACAGGGATCTTC

d_gene: .
j_gene: TRBJ1-6
abundance: .
v_gene: TRBV5-1
CDR3aa: CASNPGVGNSPLHF
CDR3nt: TGCGCCAGCAACCCAGGGGTGGGCAATTCACCCCTCCACTTT

d_gene: .
j_gene: TRBJ1-2
abundance: .
v_gene: TRBV28
CDR3aa: CASSQPQLANYGYTF
CDR3nt: TGTGCCAGCAGTCAACCCCAGTTGGCGAACTATGGCTACACCTTC

d_gene: .
j_gene: TRBJ1-5
abundance: .
v_gene: TRBV6-1
CDR3aa: CASSESTGTYSNQPQHF
CDR3nt: TGTGCCAGCAGTGAGAGTACAGGGACTTATAGCAATCAGCCCCAGCATTTT

d_gene: .
j_gene: TRBJ2-1
abundance: .
v_gene: TRBV7-9
CDR3aa: CASSPLYNEQFF
CDR3nt: TGTGCCAGCAGCCCCTTATACAATGAGCAGTTCTTC

d_gene: .
j_gene: TRBJ2-7
abundance: .
v_gene: TRBV25-1
CDR3aa: CASSDPWTDSYEQYF
CDR3nt: TGTGCCAGCAGTGACCCATGGACAGATTCCTACGAGCAGTACTTC

d_gene: TRBD1
j_gene: TRBJ2-5
abundance: .
v_gene: TRBV2
CDR3aa: CASSETGTALQETQYF
CDR3nt: TGTGCCAGCAGTGAAACCGGGACAGCACTACAAGAGACCCAGTACTTC

d_gene: TRBD1
j_gene: TRBJ2-7
abundance: .
v_gene: TRBV28
CDR3aa: CASSPSDRVLSYEQYF
CDR3nt: TGTGCCAGCAGTCCTTCCGACAGGGTTCTCTCCTACGAGCAGTACTTC

d_gene: .
j_gene: TRBJ2-3
abundance: .
v_gene: TRBV11-2
CDR3aa: CASSPVERDTQYF
CDR3nt: TGTGCCAGCAGCCCCGTCGAAAGAGATACGCAGTATTTT

d_gene: .
j_gene: TRBJ2-5
abundance: .
v_gene: TRBV6-6
CDR3aa: CASTGAETPPYF
CDR3nt: TGTGCCAGCACTGGGGCGGAAACACCCCCGTACTTC

d_gene: .
j_gene: TRBJ2-2
abundance: .
v_gene: TRBV9
CDR3aa: CASSPPPPGELFF
CDR3nt: TGTGCCAGCAGCCCACCACCACCCGGGGAGCTGTTTTTT

d_gene: TRBD1
j_gene: TRBJ1-2
abundance: .
v_gene: TRBV6-1
CDR3aa: CASSLEGAFGYTF
CDR3nt: TGTGCCAGCAGTCTTGAGGGGGCATTTGGCTACACCTTC

d_gene: TRBD2
j_gene: TRBJ2-7
abundance: .
v_gene: TRBV7-9
CDR3aa: CASSLVGGGYEQYF
CDR3nt: TGTGCCAGCAGCTTAGTTGGCGGGGGCTACGAGCAGTACTTC

d_gene: .
j_gene: TRBJ1-2
abundance: .
v_gene: TRBV4-1
CDR3aa: CASSQDYASPNYGYTF
CDR3nt: TGCGCCAGCAGCCAAGATTATGCAAGTCCAAACTATGGCTACACCTTC

d_gene: TRBD2
j_gene: TRBJ2-4
abundance: .
v_gene: TRBV19
CDR3aa: CASSARLAGLAKNIQYF
CDR3nt: TGTGCCAGTAGTGCCCGACTAGCGGGGCTAGCCAAAAACATTCAGTACTTC

d_gene: TRBD1
j_gene: TRBJ1-2
abundance: once
v_gene: TRBV7-3
CDR3aa: CASSISPGGEGYTF
CDR3nt: TGTGCCAGCAGCATATCCCCAGGGGGCGAAGGCTACACCTTC

d_gene: .
j_gene: TRBJ1-4
abundance: .
v_gene: TRBV28
CDR3aa: CAIQGRSHEKLFF
CDR3nt: TGTGCCATCCAAGGGAGATCCCATGAAAAACTGTTTTTT

d_gene: TRBD2
j_gene: TRBJ2-5
abundance: .
v_gene: TRBV7-2
CDR3aa: CASSSGLAGVVAGETQYF
CDR3nt: TGTGCCAGCAGCTCGGGACTAGCGGGAGTGGTCGCGGGTGAGACCCAGTACTTC

d_gene: .
j_gene: TRBJ2-7
abundance: .
v_gene: TRBV29-1
CDR3aa: CSVGDGYEQYF
CDR3nt: TGCAGCGTTGGGGACGGCTACGAGCAGTACTTC